The subject of this entry is one T cell receptor beta chain. Its antigen is not identified. The CDR3 spans 13 residues. The germline V gene encodes CDR1 SQVTM and CDR2 ANQGSEA. The germline V and J ends were trimmed by 3 bases and 2 bases, with 10 bases remaining between them. Primed by a sample-barcoded 5' primer and a J-beta primer mix, a second PCR proceeded for about 7 to 11 cycles. Samples each returned at least 2.5 million CDR3-containing paired-end reads. Using its own MiXCR run on the 5' RACE reads, TCRdb lists one record per CDR3 protein. The sample lists around 2 million distinct CDR3 sequences, about two fifths occurring once. This record comes from a study of blood T cells in healthy people across ages. Study-wide findings and caveats: Both naive CD4+ cell counts and diversity were greater in long-lived donors than in aged donors.

The sequenced sample consisted of blood. The sequence came from a human donor in good health. The chain couples TRBV29-1 to TRBJ1-2; D uncertain. In DNA form, the CDR3 reads TGCAGCGTTGAGAGCCAAATCAACTATGGCTACACCTTC. This encodes CSVESQINYGYTF.